This is a list of T cell receptor beta chains from one sample in a study of blood T cell repertoires in COVID-19. Only in-frame clones appear in the TCRdb table, and some are missing; sequencing was by immunoSEQ multiplex PCR. This table has under 200,000 clones, around 74% appearing once. Material: peripheral blood. Receptor source: an older man with acute or convalescent COVID-19. Each CDR3 is given with its conserved first and last residue. A D gene is named only where the DNA matches it firmly. A clone size is listed for some rows: how often the clone was seen (once, few, many), or a class if it is expanded.

j_call: TRBJ2-2; d_call: TRBD1; clone_size: -; cdr3_length: 15; v_call: TRBV10-3; cdr3_aa: CAISPGQGASGELFF; cdr3_nt: TGTGCCATCAGCCCGGGACAGGGGGCTTCCGGGGAGCTGTTTTTT
j_call: TRBJ2-7; d_call: -; clone_size: -; cdr3_length: 15; v_call: TRBV3-1/TRBV3-2; cdr3_aa: CASSQDGQVPYEQYF; cdr3_nt: TGTGCCAGCAGCCAAGATGGGCAGGTGCCCTACGAGCAGTACTTC
j_call: TRBJ2-5; d_call: -; clone_size: -; cdr3_length: 14; v_call: TRBV11-2; cdr3_aa: CASSLDDGRETQYF; cdr3_nt: TGTGCCAGCAGCTTAGACGACGGGAGAGAGACCCAGTACTTC
j_call: TRBJ1-4; d_call: -; clone_size: -; cdr3_length: 15; v_call: TRBV6-5; cdr3_aa: CASRAQGFTNEKLFF; cdr3_nt: TGTGCCAGCAGAGCCCAGGGCTTCACTAATGAAAAACTGTTTTTT
j_call: TRBJ1-2; d_call: TRBD1; clone_size: -; cdr3_length: 12; v_call: TRBV29-1; cdr3_aa: CSERTGDYGYTF; cdr3_nt: TGCAGCGAACGGACAGGGGACTATGGCTACACCTTC
j_call: TRBJ2-2; d_call: TRBD2; clone_size: -; cdr3_length: 16; v_call: TRBV7-2; cdr3_aa: CASTPPGLAGTGELFF; cdr3_nt: TGTGCCAGCACTCCGCCGGGGCTAGCGGGAACCGGGGAGCTGTTTTTT
j_call: TRBJ2-7; d_call: -; clone_size: -; cdr3_length: 11; v_call: TRBV6-2/TRBV6-3; cdr3_aa: CASSPAYEQYF; cdr3_nt: TGTGCCAGCAGCCCCGCCTACGAGCAGTACTTC
j_call: TRBJ1-1; d_call: -; clone_size: few; cdr3_length: 12; v_call: TRBV5-1; cdr3_aa: CASSLPGTEAFF; cdr3_nt: TGCGCCAGCAGCTTGCCGGGCACTGAAGCTTTCTTT
j_call: TRBJ1-2; d_call: -; clone_size: -; cdr3_length: 19; v_call: TRBV19; cdr3_aa: CASSLHLGGRRVANYGYTF; cdr3_nt: TGTGCCAGTAGTCTTCATTTGGGGGGACGGAGAGTAGCTAACTATGGCTACACCTTC
j_call: TRBJ2-3; d_call: -; clone_size: -; cdr3_length: 14; v_call: TRBV9; cdr3_aa: CASSDQLSPVTQYF; cdr3_nt: TGTGCCAGCAGCGACCAATTGAGCCCGGTTACGCAGTATTTT
j_call: TRBJ1-1; d_call: TRBD1; clone_size: once; cdr3_length: 15; v_call: TRBV25-1; cdr3_aa: CASRETGASNTEAFF; cdr3_nt: TGTGCCAGCAGGGAGACAGGGGCCTCGAACACTGAAGCTTTCTTT
j_call: TRBJ1-1; d_call: -; clone_size: -; cdr3_length: 15; v_call: TRBV19; cdr3_aa: CASRRQDPRNTEAFF; cdr3_nt: TGTGCCAGTAGGCGACAGGACCCACGGAACACTGAAGCTTTCTTT
j_call: TRBJ2-7; d_call: -; clone_size: -; cdr3_length: 15; v_call: TRBV11-3; cdr3_aa: CASSPSSQGTYEQYF; cdr3_nt: TGTGCCAGCAGCCCGAGTAGTCAGGGTACCTACGAGCAGTACTTC
j_call: TRBJ2-1; d_call: -; clone_size: -; cdr3_length: 14; v_call: TRBV30; cdr3_aa: CATQAGVWNNEQFF; cdr3_nt: TGTGCGACGCAGGCAGGGGTATGGAACAATGAGCAGTTCTTC
j_call: TRBJ1-1; d_call: -; clone_size: -; cdr3_length: 14; v_call: TRBV24-1; cdr3_aa: CATSPQSMNTEAFF; cdr3_nt: TGTGCCACCAGTCCACAGTCCATGAACACTGAAGCTTTCTTT
j_call: TRBJ2-2; d_call: -; clone_size: -; cdr3_length: 16; v_call: TRBV21-1; cdr3_aa: CASSKLQGAYTGELFF; cdr3_nt: TGTGCCAGCAGCAAACTGCAGGGGGCTTACACCGGGGAGCTGTTTTTT
j_call: TRBJ2-7; d_call: TRBD1; clone_size: -; cdr3_length: 16; v_call: TRBV5-1; cdr3_aa: CASSLVWGQANGEQYF; cdr3_nt: TGCGCCAGCAGCTTGGTGTGGGGACAGGCAAACGGTGAGCAGTACTTC
j_call: TRBJ1-5; d_call: -; clone_size: few; cdr3_length: 15; v_call: TRBV5-5; cdr3_aa: CASSPDGRRNQPQHF; cdr3_nt: TGTGCCAGCAGCCCCGACGGGCGGAGGAATCAGCCCCAGCATTTT
j_call: TRBJ1-2; d_call: TRBD1; clone_size: -; cdr3_length: 15; v_call: TRBV14; cdr3_aa: CASSQVTGQNNGYTF; cdr3_nt: TGTGCCAGCAGCCAGGTGACAGGGCAGAATAATGGCTACACCTTC
j_call: TRBJ2-2; d_call: TRBD1; clone_size: -; cdr3_length: 17; v_call: TRBV5-4; cdr3_aa: CASSLAGTGMVAGELFF; cdr3_nt: TGTGCCAGCAGCTTGGCGGGGACAGGGATGGTAGCCGGGGAGCTGTTTTTT
j_call: TRBJ1-3; d_call: -; clone_size: few; cdr3_length: 14; v_call: TRBV6-5; cdr3_aa: CASSLKRDGNTIYF; cdr3_nt: TGTGCCAGCAGTTTGAAGAGGGATGGAAACACCATATATTTT
j_call: TRBJ2-3; d_call: -; clone_size: once; cdr3_length: 14; v_call: TRBV7-2; cdr3_aa: CASSPTWVKDTQYF; cdr3_nt: TGTGCCAGCAGCCCGACTTGGGTGAAAGATACGCAGTATTTT